This T cell receptor (beta chain) was captured by sequencing in a study of low-dose radiotherapy and immunotherapy resistance in tumors. This clonotype was counted many times. Gene-specific TRAV and TRBV primers were used for first-strand cDNA, covering alpha and beta chains. Using a constant-region primer together with a V-primer adapter, TCRs were subjected to around 20 PCR cycles of amplification. Through in vitro transcription, the mRNA that had been isolated was amplified. TCRdb processed the reads anew with MiXCR; each CDR3 protein has one entry. The top ten clones hold approximately 2.8% of a sample with 65,000 to 100,000 distinct CDR3 sequences, 18% of them seen once. Germline lookup yields CDR1 SGHAT and CDR2 FQNNGV. The CDR3 covers 14 residues. Trimming removed 1 base at V and 5 bases at J, with 11 bases between. Time point specified: before trial treatment.

The chain combines TRBV11-2 with TRBJ2-5; tentative D call: TRBD2 (6 bases). The sequences come from PBMCs, collected before treatment. This clonotype was sampled from a male donor with prostate cancer. CDR3 region: CASSLVAGWETQYF. The CDR3 bases are TGTGCCAGCAGCTTAGTTGCGGGATGGGAGACCCAGTACTTC.